Below, 10 T cell receptor beta chains from the same sample are listed, as sequenced in a study of CD8 T cells in Susac syndrome. It was with random hexamers that 0.5 to 1 ug RNA was reverse transcribed. MiXCR, run by TCRdb on the immunoSEQ multiplex PCR reads, gives a single entry per CDR3 protein. Of 77,000 or so distinct CDR3 sequences in the sample, 90% to 95% were seen once. Sequences were obtained from CD4+ T cells from PBMCs. Receptors were obtained from a human donor with Susac syndrome.

The chain has TRBV4-3 and TRBJ1-1, with D maybe TRBD1 (6 bases). CDR1 is LGHNA and CDR2 is YSLEER in the germline V gene. This CDR3 comprises 18 residues. V lost 0 bases and J 0 bases, leaving 17 bases between the germline ends. CDR3 nucleotides: TGCGCCAGCAGCCAAGATAAGACAGGCAAAACGATGAACACTGAAGCTTTCTTT. Translated, it gives CASSQDKTGKTMNTEAFF.

The chain carries TRBV7-6 and TRBJ1-1; D call uncertain. Per the germline V gene, CDR1 is SGHVS and CDR2 is FNYEAQ. Trimming shortened V by 4 bases and J by 0 bases, and 9 bases separated the two germline ends. The CDR3 runs to 14 residues. CDR3 nucleotide sequence: TGTGCCAGCAGCTCCAGAGCGATGAACACTGAAGCTTTCTTT. This codes for CASSSRAMNTEAFF.

CDR3 in DNA: TGCGCCAGCAGCCTCCTACAAAGGCGCGAAGCAAGAACAGATACGCAGTATTTT. Its protein is CASSLLQRREARTDTQYF. The chain links TRBV5-1 to TRBJ2-3; D gene ambiguous. Germline values: CDR1 SGHRS, CDR2 YFSETQ. CDR3 length equals 18 residues. V lost 4 bases, J lost 3 bases, and 24 bases lay in between.

The CDR3 region is CATSRAGVQETQYF. For the CDR3, the DNA is TGTGCCACCAGTAGGGCAGGAGTTCAAGAGACCCAGTACTTC. The J gene is TRBJ2-5, the V gene TRBV24-1; no firm D call. This CDR3 has 14 amino acids. V dropped 6 bases and J dropped 2 bases, with 12 bases sitting between them. The germline V gene encodes CDR1 KGHDR and CDR2 SFDVKD.

The genes are TRBV3-1 and TRBJ2-1; 8 nucleotides agree with TRBD2. Germline V gene data show CDR1 as LGHDT and CDR2 as YNNKEL (reference sequence). V was pared by 5 bases and J by 8 bases, with 2 bases of the junction left unmatched. This CDR3 is 12 amino acids long. CDR3 protein: CASSWTSHEQFF. CDR3 coding DNA: TGTGCCAGCAGCTGGACTAGCCATGAGCAGTTCTTC.

The chain uses TRBV10-3 and TRBJ2-1, with 7 bases aligning to TRBD2. Losses at the gene ends were 11 bases for V and 7 bases for J; bases not matched to a gene: 14. The germline V gene has CDR1 ENHRY and CDR2 SYGVKD. This CDR3 spans 14 amino acids. This chain's CDR3 is CAAAGAGVRNEQFF. DNA of the CDR3: TGTGCCGCAGCCGGCGCGGGAGTTAGAAATGAGCAGTTCTTC.

This clonotype came up once. The chain has TRBV6-2 or TRBV6-3 and TRBJ1-2; D is unclear. The CDR3 sequence is 15 residues long. V lost 0 bases, J lost 2 bases, and 10 bases lay in between. CDR1 is MNHEY, CDR2 SVGEGT, per germline. This chain's CDR3 is CASSYSYTSNYGYTF. The CDR3, as DNA: TGTGCCAGCAGTTACTCGTACACGTCAAACTATGGCTACACCTTC.

Comments on this clonotype: Its ends do not fully match the called genes, so a read error is possible. The J gene is TRBJ1-1, the V gene TRBV7-3; 11 bases line up with TRBD1. Germline CDR1 SGHTA, CDR2 FQGTGA. The CDR3 loop spans 14 amino acids. CDR3 coding DNA: TGTGCCAGCAGCTTAGGGACAGGGGGTACTGAATCTTTCTTT. It encodes CASSLGTGGTESFF.

This clonotype was seen a few times. The chain's CDR3 is CASSFEVNTEAFF. The CDR3 DNA reads TGCGCCAGCAGCTTTGAGGTGAACACTGAAGCTTTCTTT. The rearrangement links TRBV5-1 to TRBJ1-1; the D is unclear. This CDR3 spans 13 amino acids. Trimming took off 2 bases at V and 0 bases at J, with 5 bases between the two ends. From germline, CDR1 is SGHRS and CDR2 YFSETQ.

The genes are TRBV12-3 or TRBV12-4 and TRBJ2-2, with D hard to call. Trimming removed 3 bases at V and 5 bases at J, with 7 bases between. This CDR3 is built from 13 residues. This CDR3 is CASSLRSTGELFF. CDR3 sequence (DNA): TGTGCCAGCAGTTTGAGGAGTACCGGGGAGCTGTTTTTT.